This TCR beta chain was recovered during a study of blood T cell repertoires in COVID-19. In the study overall: Acute and convalescent COVID-19 specimens originated in the United States, Italy and Spain. Sources were T cells, B-cell-depleted T cells, or PBMCs; the material itself was cDNA or gDNA.

This clone was picked up one time. This CDR3 has 14 residues. Germline loops: CDR1 SGHRS, CDR2 YFSETQ. V lost 5 bases and J 3 bases, leaving 13 bases between the germline ends. Authors' methods: Counts of nucleated cells, estimated from reference gene primer amplification, were obtained. Generated by immunoSEQ multiplex PCR, the TCRdb table keeps only in-frame clones and is missing some. The V and J calls and the clone size are those of that table, but D and trimming were determined from the DNA. The sample has over 80,000 clones; 80% are singletons. V is TRBV5-1 and J is TRBJ2-3; D possibly corresponds to TRBD2 (6 bases). The sequenced sample consisted of peripheral blood. This TCR derives from a woman aged 70 to 79 with acute or convalescent COVID-19. The DNA of the CDR3 is TGCGCCAGCAGTCTGGGGGGAAGAACAGATACGCAGTATTTT. It yields the protein CASSLGGRTDTQYF.